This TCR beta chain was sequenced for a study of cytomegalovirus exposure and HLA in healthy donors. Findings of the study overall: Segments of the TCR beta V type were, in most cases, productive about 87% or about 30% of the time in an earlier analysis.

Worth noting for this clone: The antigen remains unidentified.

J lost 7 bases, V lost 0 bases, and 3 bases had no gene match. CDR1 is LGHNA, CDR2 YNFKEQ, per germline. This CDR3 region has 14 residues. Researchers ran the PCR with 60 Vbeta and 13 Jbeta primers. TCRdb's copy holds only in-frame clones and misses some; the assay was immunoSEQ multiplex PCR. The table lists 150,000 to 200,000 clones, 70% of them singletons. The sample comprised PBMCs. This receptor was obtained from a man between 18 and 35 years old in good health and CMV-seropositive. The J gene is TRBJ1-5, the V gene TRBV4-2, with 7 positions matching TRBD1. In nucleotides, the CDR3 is TGTGCCAGCAGCCAAGAACAGGGGCCCCAGCCCCAGCATTTT. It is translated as CASSQEQGPQPQHF.